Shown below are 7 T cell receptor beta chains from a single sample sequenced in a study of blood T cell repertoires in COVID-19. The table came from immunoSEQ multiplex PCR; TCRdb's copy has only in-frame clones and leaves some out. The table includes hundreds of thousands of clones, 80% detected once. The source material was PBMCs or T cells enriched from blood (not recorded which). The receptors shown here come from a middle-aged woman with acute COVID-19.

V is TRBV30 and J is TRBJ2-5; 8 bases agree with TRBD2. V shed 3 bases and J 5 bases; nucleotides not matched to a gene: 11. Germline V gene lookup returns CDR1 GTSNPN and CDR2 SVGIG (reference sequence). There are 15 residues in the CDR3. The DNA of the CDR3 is TGTGCCTGGAGCCGTAAGCCGGGAGGGCGGGAGACCCAGTACTTC. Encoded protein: CAWSRKPGGRETQYF.

The DNA of the CDR3 is TGTGCTAGTGGTGCGTCGGGACAGGGAGTAAGGGGGGAGCTGTTTTTT. Encoded protein: CASGASGQGVRGELFF. V and J are TRBV12-5 and TRBJ2-2; 9 positions match TRBD1. Unmatched junction bases numbered 12, after V lost 5 bases and J lost 8 bases. Germline assignment: CDR1 LGHNT and CDR2 FRNRAP. This CDR3 region has 16 residues.

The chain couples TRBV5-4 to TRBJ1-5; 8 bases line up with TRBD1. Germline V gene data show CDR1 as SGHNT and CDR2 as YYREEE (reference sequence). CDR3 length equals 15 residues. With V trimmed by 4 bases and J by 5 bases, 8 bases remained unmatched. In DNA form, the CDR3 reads TGTGCCAGCAGCACGGGGACAGGCCTTGATCAGCCCCAGCATTTT. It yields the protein CASSTGTGLDQPQHF.

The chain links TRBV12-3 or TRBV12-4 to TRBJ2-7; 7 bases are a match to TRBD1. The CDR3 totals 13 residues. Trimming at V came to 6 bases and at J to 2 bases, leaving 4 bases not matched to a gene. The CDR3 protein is CASRGQETYEQYF. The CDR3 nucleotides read TGTGCCAGCAGAGGACAGGAGACCTACGAGCAGTACTTC.

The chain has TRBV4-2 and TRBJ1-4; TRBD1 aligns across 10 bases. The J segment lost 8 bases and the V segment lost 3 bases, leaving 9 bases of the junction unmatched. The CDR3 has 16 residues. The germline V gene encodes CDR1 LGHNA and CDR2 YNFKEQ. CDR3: CASSQTIGTGEEKLFF. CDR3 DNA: TGTGCCAGCAGCCAGACTATCGGGACAGGGGAAGAAAAACTGTTTTTT.

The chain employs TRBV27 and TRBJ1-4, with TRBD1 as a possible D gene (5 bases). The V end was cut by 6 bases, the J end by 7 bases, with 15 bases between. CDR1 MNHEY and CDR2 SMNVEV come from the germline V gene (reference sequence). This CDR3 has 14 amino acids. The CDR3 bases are TGTGCCAGCAGCCTGGCAGGGATCGGTGAAAAACTGTTTTTT. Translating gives CASSLAGIGEKLFF.

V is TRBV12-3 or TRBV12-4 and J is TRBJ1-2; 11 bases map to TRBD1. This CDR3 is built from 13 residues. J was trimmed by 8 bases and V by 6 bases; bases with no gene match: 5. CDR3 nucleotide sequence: TGTGCCAGCAGGACCGGGACAGGGGGAGGCTACACCTTC. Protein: CASRTGTGGGYTF.